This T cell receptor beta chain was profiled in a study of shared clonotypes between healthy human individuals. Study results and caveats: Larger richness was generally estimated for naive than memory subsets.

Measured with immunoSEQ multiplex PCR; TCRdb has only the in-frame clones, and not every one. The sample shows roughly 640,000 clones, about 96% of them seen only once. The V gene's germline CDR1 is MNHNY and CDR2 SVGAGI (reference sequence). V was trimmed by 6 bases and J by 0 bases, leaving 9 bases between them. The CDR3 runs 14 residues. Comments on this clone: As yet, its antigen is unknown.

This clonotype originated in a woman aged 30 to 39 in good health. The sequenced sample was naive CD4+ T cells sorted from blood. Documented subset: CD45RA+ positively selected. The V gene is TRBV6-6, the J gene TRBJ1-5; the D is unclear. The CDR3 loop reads CASSIGNSNQPQHF. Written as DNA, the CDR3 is TGTGCCAGCAGCATAGGGAATAGCAATCAGCCCCAGCATTTT.